The 30 T cell receptor beta chains below were found in one sample sequenced in a study of identical twins. TCRdb re-called the 5' RACE reads through MiXCR, storing one row per CDR3 protein. The profile shows hundreds of thousands of distinct CDR3 sequences, 15% to 20% of them singletons. The same specimen was also included in a second study, on T cells expressing NK-cell markers.

Source material: PBMCs. These receptors were collected from a woman aged 18-29 years in good health.

Turning to this clonotype: One base away lies a much larger clone, so this may be a sequencing read error. The chain joins TRBV11-2 to TRBJ2-2, with D possibly being TRBD1 (6 bases). Germline CDR1 SGHAT, CDR2 FQNNGV. Trimming took 5 bases from V and 4 from J, leaving 8 bases between them. This CDR3 spans 13 amino acids. This chain's CDR3 is CASSGQFTGELFF. CDR3 nucleotide sequence: TGTGCCAGCAGCGGACAGTTCACCGGGGAGCTGTTTTTT.

V is TRBV20-1 and J is TRBJ2-1, with D hard to call. CDR1 DFQATT and CDR2 SNEGSKA come from the germline V gene (reference sequence). Trimming shortened V by 6 bases and J by 8 bases, and 14 bases separated the two germline ends. The CDR3 has 12 amino acids. CDR3 region: CSAARLGHEQFF. The CDR3 DNA is TGCAGTGCCGCCCGTCTCGGGCATGAGCAGTTCTTC.

This chain links TRBV7-3 with TRBJ2-3; D uncertain. Germline V gene data show CDR1 as SGHTA and CDR2 as FQGTGA. The length of the CDR3 is 14 residues. The V end was cut by 8 bases, the J end by 1 base, with 13 bases between. This CDR3 is CASALAPGTDTQYF. DNA of the CDR3: TGTGCCAGCGCCCTGGCCCCCGGCACAGATACGCAGTATTTT.

This chain joins TRBV6-5 and TRBJ1-5; possibly TRBD1 for D (5 bases). V lost 4 bases to trimming and J lost 0 bases, with 10 bases between them. Germline lookup yields CDR1 MNHEY and CDR2 SVGAGI. The CDR3 loop spans 15 amino acids. Written as DNA, the CDR3 is TGTGCCAGCAGTTGGACAAGCTATAGCAATCAGCCCCAGCATTTT. Residues: CASSWTSYSNQPQHF.

The rearrangement joins TRBV5-6 to TRBJ1-1; D is possibly TRBD1 (6 bases). The CDR3 loop spans 15 amino acids. The V end was cut by 2 bases, the J end by 4 bases, with 15 bases between. Per the germline V gene, CDR1 is SGHDT and CDR2 is YYEEEE. The chain's CDR3 is CASSFEGGRGTEAFF. Here the CDR3 DNA reads TGTGCCAGCAGCTTCGAGGGGGGGCGCGGCACTGAAGCTTTCTTT. Filled out from reference TRBV5-6 and TRBJ1-1, the complete variable domain reads DAGVTQSPTHLIKTRGQQVTLRCSPKSGHDTVSWYQQALGQGPQFIFQYYEEEERQRGNFPDRFSGHQFPNYSSELNVNALLLGDSALYLCASSFEGGRGTEAFFGQGTRLTVV.

The chain uses TRBV20-1 and TRBJ2-5, with 7 bases that match TRBD2. The germline gives CDR1 DFQATT, CDR2 SNEGSKA (reference sequence). The CDR3 has 15 amino acids. V shed 6 bases, J shed 5 bases, and the junction held 15 bases outside the gene matches. This CDR3 is CSAGGAGTGRETQYF. CDR3 bases: TGCAGTGCGGGGGGAGCGGGTACCGGGAGGGAGACCCAGTACTTC.

This chain uses TRBV29-1 with TRBJ2-1, with TRBD1 identical over 9 bases. Germline V gene lookup returns CDR1 SQVTM and CDR2 ANQGSEA. This CDR3 spans 15 amino acids. Trimming removed 3 bases from V and 1 base from J; junction bases left unmatched: 4. DNA for the CDR3: TGCAGCGTTGATGGGACAGGGAGGTCCTACAATGAGCAGTTCTTC. Translation: CSVDGTGRSYNEQFF.

About this clonotype: A far larger clone is only one base removed, so a read error is likely. The chain joins TRBV5-6 to TRBJ2-5; D is uncertain. The CDR3 runs 13 residues. From germline, CDR1 is SGHDT and CDR2 YYEEEE. CDR3 in DNA: TGTGCCAGCAGCTTGGGCAGTCAAGAGGCCCAGTACTTC. Translating it yields CASSLGSQEAQYF.

The gene calls are TRBV10-3 and TRBJ2-3; D is ambiguous. CDR3 length: 14 amino acids. V shed 6 bases and J shed 3 bases, with 13 bases lying between them. From germline, CDR1 is ENHRY and CDR2 SYGVKD. For the CDR3, the DNA is TGTGCCATCAGGGGTCGACGGAATACAGATACGCAGTATTTT. This translates into CAIRGRRNTDTQYF.

This chain connects TRBV9 to TRBJ2-1; D remains ambiguous. There are 16 residues in the CDR3. Germline V gene sequence: CDR1 SGDLS, CDR2 YYNGEE. Trimming cost V 4 bases and J 4 bases, with 18 bases left between them. CDR3 coding DNA: TGTGCCAGCAGCCCCGAGAGACTTCCCCAATACAATGAGCAGTTCTTC. It specifies CASSPERLPQYNEQFF.

The table lists this clonotype with a few counts. The CDR3 DNA is TGTGCCATCAGTGTAAACGCAGGTACTGAAGCTTTCTTT. Protein product: CAISVNAGTEAFF. The chain has TRBV10-3 and TRBJ1-1; no reliable D call. This CDR3 is built from 13 residues. Germline V CDR1 and CDR2: ENHRY, SYGVKD. The germline V and J ends were trimmed by 4 bases and 5 bases, with 11 bases remaining between them.

The chain joins TRBV6-5 to TRBJ1-2; D possibly corresponds to TRBD1 (5 bases). The CDR3 spans 14 residues. V lost 4 bases and J 0 bases, leaving 9 bases between the germline ends. The germline gives CDR1 MNHEY, CDR2 SVGAGI. CDR3 loop: CASSFGASNYGYTF. CDR3 coding DNA: TGTGCCAGCAGTTTTGGGGCCTCTAACTATGGCTACACCTTC.

The rearrangement links TRBV5-6 to TRBJ2-7; 8 bases map to TRBD2. Germline V CDR1 and CDR2: SGHDT, YYEEEE. The CDR3 has 13 amino acids. The V gene end was trimmed by 8 bases and the J gene end by 2 bases; junction bases not matched to a gene: 6. The CDR3 nucleotides are TGTGCCAGTTCTACTAGCGGTCCCTACGAGCAGTACTTC. This codes for CASSTSGPYEQYF. Together with reference TRBV5-6 and TRBJ2-7, the CDR3 gives the full variable domain: DAGVTQSPTHLIKTRGQQVTLRCSPKSGHDTVSWYQQALGQGPQFIFQYYEEEERQRGNFPDRFSGHQFPNYSSELNVNALLLGDSALYLCASSTSGPYEQYFGPGTRLTVT.

This clonotype was recorded a few times. This chain joins TRBV20-1 and TRBJ2-2; D is unclear. CDR3 length: 12 amino acids. Germline V gene sequence: CDR1 DFQATT, CDR2 SNEGSKA (reference sequence). The V and J ends lost 4 bases and 5 bases respectively, with 8 bases between them. The CDR3 sequence is CSATRRTGELFF. The CDR3 coding sequence is TGCAGTGCTACCCGTCGGACCGGGGAGCTGTTTTTT.

The rearrangement joins TRBV30 to TRBJ1-2, with 8 bases that match TRBD1. V gave up 5 bases and J gave up 2 bases; unmatched junction bases: 4. This CDR3 is built from 13 residues. CDR1 is GTSNPN and CDR2 is SVGIG in the germline V gene (reference sequence). CDR3 amino acids: CAWYNRGNYGYTF. For the CDR3, the DNA is TGTGCCTGGTACAACAGGGGGAACTATGGCTACACCTTC. Supplemented by reference TRBV30 and TRBJ1-2, the full variable domain reads SQTIHQWPATLVQPVGSPLSLECTVEGTSNPNLYWYRQAAGRGLQLLFYSVGIGQISSEVPQNLSASRPQDRQFILSSKKLLLSDSGFYLCAWYNRGNYGYTFGSGTRLTVV.

The J gene is TRBJ2-5, the V gene TRBV20-1; 9 bases fit TRBD1. The CDR3 has 14 amino acids. V lost 7 bases and J lost 4; bases outside the gene matches: 10. From germline, CDR1 is DFQATT and CDR2 SNEGSKA (reference sequence). The CDR3 reads CSVAGQGDRETQYF. The CDR3 DNA follows: TGCAGTGTCGCGGGACAGGGTGATCGAGAGACCCAGTACTTC.

This clonotype was seen more than once but under ten times. V is TRBV20-1 and J is TRBJ1-2; D call uncertain. The CDR3 runs to 14 residues. The germline CDR1 and CDR2 sequences are DFQATT and SNEGSKA (reference sequence). The V gene lost 0 bases and the J gene lost 4 bases, with 12 bases spanning the gap. The CDR3 DNA reads as TGCAGTGCTAGAGATCCGGGAGCGGTCTATGGCTACACCTTC. It is translated as CSARDPGAVYGYTF.

This clonotype was counted a few times. This chain connects TRBV12-3 or TRBV12-4 to TRBJ2-1; tentatively, D is TRBD1 (8 bases). The length of the CDR3 is 15 residues. V dropped 6 bases and J dropped 3 bases, with 15 bases sitting between them. The CDR3 coding sequence is TGTGCCAGCAGAAGCACAGGGGGGGACTACAATGAGCAGTTCTTC. Translation gives CASRSTGGDYNEQFF.

This chain links TRBV6-4 with TRBJ2-5, with 7 bases that match TRBD2. The germline CDR1 and CDR2 sequences are MRHNA and SNTAGT. The V gene end was trimmed by 6 bases and the J gene end by 0 bases; junction bases not matched to a gene: 22. The CDR3 is made up of 20 amino acids. CDR3 region: CASSQPPRRESTVYQETQYF. DNA for the CDR3: TGTGCCAGCAGCCAGCCCCCGCGGCGGGAGAGTACCGTGTACCAAGAGACCCAGTACTTC.

This clonotype was detected only a few times. The chain combines TRBV5-1 with TRBJ2-7; D gene uncertain. The germline gives CDR1 SGHRS, CDR2 YFSETQ. The ends were cut back, 4 bases at V and 3 bases at J, with 11 bases in the middle. CDR3 length: 13 residues. In DNA form, the CDR3 reads TGCGCCAGCAGCGGCCGACCCAACTACGAGCAGTACTTC. Translation: CASSGRPNYEQYF.

V is TRBV12-3 or TRBV12-4 and J is TRBJ2-7; possibly TRBD1 for D (8 bases). Trimming removed 8 bases at V and 2 bases at J, with 19 bases between. The CDR3 is 15 amino acids. Here the CDR3 DNA reads TGTGCCAGCCAGGGGGCTAGCGGCACAACCTACGAGCAGTACTTC. It is translated as CASQGASGTTYEQYF.

This clonotype turned up a few times. The CDR3 region has the DNA TGCAGTGCCGGGACAGCAACTAATGAAAAACTGTTTTTT. Protein: CSAGTATNEKLFF. This sequence joins TRBV20-1 and TRBJ1-4, with 7 bases that match TRBD1. There are 13 residues in the CDR3. V lost 6 bases, J lost 0 bases, and 1 base stayed unmatched. Looked up from germline, CDR1 is DFQATT and CDR2 is SNEGSKA (reference sequence).

This clonotype has a handful of counts. The rearrangement uses TRBV5-1 and TRBJ1-4; TRBD1 agrees at 11 bases. Unmatched junction bases numbered 4, after V lost 4 bases and J lost 2 bases. In germline, CDR1 is SGHRS, CDR2 YFSETQ. CDR3 length: 16 residues. Written as DNA, the CDR3 is TGCGCCAGCAGCGAAGGACAGGGGGCGACTAATGAAAAACTGTTTTTT. It specifies CASSEGQGATNEKLFF.

This clonotype has more than one count but fewer than ten. The chain employs TRBV15 and TRBJ2-7; TRBD2 aligns across 7 bases. CDR1 is LNHNV, CDR2 YYDKDF, per germline (reference sequence). The junction had 7 bases not matched to a gene; V was cut back by 0 bases and J by 5 bases. The CDR3 is made up of 15 amino acids. CDR3 DNA sequence: TGTGCCACCAGCAGAGATCGCGGGAGAATCCACGAGCAGTACTTC. Amino acid sequence: CATSRDRGRIHEQYF. The entire variable domain, with the rest obtained from reference TRBV15 and TRBJ2-7, is as follows: DAMVIQNPRYQVTQFGKPVTLSCSQTLNHNVMYWYQQKSSQAPKLLFHYYDKDFNNEADTPDNFQSRRPNTSFCFLDIRSPGLGDTAMYLCATSRDRGRIHEQYFGPGTRLTVT.

The rearrangement joins TRBV9 to TRBJ2-1, with 7 bases matching TRBD2. CDR1 is SGDLS and CDR2 is YYNGEE in the germline V gene. J was trimmed by 0 bases and V by 3 bases; bases with no gene match: 3. CDR3 length: 15 amino acids. The CDR3: CASSGAGFSYNEQFF. CDR3 nucleotides: TGTGCCAGCAGCGGAGCGGGATTCTCCTACAATGAGCAGTTCTTC.

This clonotype has more than one count but fewer than ten. The V and J genes are TRBV30 and TRBJ1-1; D gene ambiguous. Between the trimmed V and J ends, which lost 4 bases and 5 bases, there was a span of 11 bases. This CDR3 is 12 amino acids long. Germline lookup yields CDR1 GTSNPN and CDR2 SVGIG (reference sequence). This CDR3 reads CAWTRGLTEAFF. CDR3 coding DNA: TGTGCCTGGACGCGGGGTCTGACTGAAGCTTTCTTT.

This clonotype has more than one count but fewer than ten. This rearrangement joins TRBV12-3 or TRBV12-4 to TRBJ1-2, with no clear D. There are 14 residues in the CDR3. Deletions cut 7 bases from V and 6 bases from J, with 18 bases between. The CDR3 nucleotides read TGTGCCAGCACTCCCGGGTTGGACGCCGATGGCTACACCTTC. This codes for CASTPGLDADGYTF.

This clonotype has ten or more counts. The chain is built from TRBV20-1 and TRBJ2-1; TRBD2 aligns across 8 bases. The germline CDR1 and CDR2 sequences are DFQATT and SNEGSKA (reference sequence). Losses at the gene ends were 2 bases for V and 4 bases for J; bases not matched to a gene: 4. CDR3 size: 14 residues. CDR3 sequence reads: CSARFASGYNEQFF. DNA of the CDR3: TGCAGTGCTAGATTTGCTAGCGGGTACAATGAGCAGTTCTTC.

This clonotype occurred many times. The chain joins TRBV7-9 to TRBJ1-1; a possible D gene is TRBD1 (5 bases). This CDR3 comprises 14 residues. Germline lookup yields CDR1 SEHNR and CDR2 FQNEAQ (reference sequence). Trimming left V 3 bases short and J 0 bases short, with 8 bases between. As DNA, the CDR3 is TGTGCCAGCAGCTTCGGGACCCTGAACACTGAAGCTTTCTTT. Protein sequence: CASSFGTLNTEAFF.

The V and J genes are TRBV20-1 and TRBJ2-7; 9 nucleotides line up with TRBD2. CDR1 is DFQATT and CDR2 is SNEGSKA in the germline V gene (reference sequence). Trimming removed 3 bases from V and 1 base from J; junction bases left unmatched: 4. The CDR3 consists of 14 residues. CDR3 sequence: CSASRSGRSYEQYF. The DNA for the CDR3 is TGCAGTGCTAGTCGGAGCGGGAGGTCCTACGAGCAGTACTTC.